Listed below are T cell receptor beta chains from one sample, sequenced in a study of blood T cell repertoires in COVID-19. TCRdb keeps only in-frame clones here, not all; method: immunoSEQ multiplex PCR. Of 130,000 or so clones in the sample, 84% are singletons; the top ten hold roughly 3.9%. The sequencing sample was made of PBMCs or T cells enriched from blood (not recorded which). All receptors derive from a woman in her twenties or thirties who had recovered from COVID-19. Each CDR3 is given with its conserved first and last residue. The D gene is left open where the match is weak. Clone size, where shown, is once, few, many, or a class for clones that have expanded.

j_call v_call d_call clone_size cdr3_aa cdr3_nt
TRBJ1-1 TRBV7-2 NA NA CASSLQATGNTEAFF TGTGCCAGCAGCTTACAGGCAACAGGGAACACTGAAGCTTTCTTT
TRBJ1-1 TRBV7-8 TRBD1 NA CASSFRTGEAEAFF TGTGCCAGCAGCTTTAGGACAGGGGAGGCTGAAGCTTTCTTT
TRBJ1-1 TRBV5-4 TRBD1 once CASSYPDRPNPKAFF TGTGCCAGCAGTTACCCGGACAGGCCAAACCCGAAAGCTTTCTTT
TRBJ1-1 TRBV7-2 NA NA CASSSRRAGKNTEAFF TGTGCCAGCAGCTCCCGGAGGGCCGGGAAGAACACTGAAGCTTTCTTT
TRBJ1-2 TRBV13 TRBD1 NA CASSLISRGSHGYTF TGTGCCAGCAGCTTAATTTCCAGGGGGTCCCATGGCTACACCTTC
TRBJ2-5 TRBV12-3/TRBV12-4 TRBD2 NA CASNLGGGETQYF TGTGCCAGCAACCTCGGCGGGGGAGAGACCCAGTACTTC
TRBJ2-1 TRBV7-3 NA NA CASSPLASGNEQFF TGTGCCAGCAGCCCACTTGCGTCAGGTAATGAGCAGTTCTTC
TRBJ1-1 TRBV18 NA NA CASSLGENTEAFF TGTGCCAGCTCACTCGGAGAGAACACTGAAGCTTTCTTT
TRBJ1-2 TRBV30 NA NA CAWIPPERVKPYGYTF TGTGCCTGGATCCCCCCTGAGAGGGTCAAACCTTATGGCTACACCTTC
TRBJ2-1 TRBV14 TRBD2 NA CASSQGEGLAGWFGGVDEQFF TGTGCCAGCAGCCAAGGCGAGGGACTAGCGGGATGGTTTGGGGGGGTGGATGAGCAGTTCTTC
TRBJ2-7 TRBV7-2 TRBD1 few CASSVDRGPYEQYF TGTGCCAGCAGCGTCGACAGGGGCCCCTACGAGCAGTACTTC
TRBJ1-6 TRBV6-2/TRBV6-3 NA NA CASSYSGRRNSPLHF TGTGCCAGCAGTTACTCGGGCAGGCGCAATTCACCCCTCCACTTT
TRBJ2-1 TRBV6-1 TRBD2 NA CASSEPRLAGYYNEQFF TGTGCCAGCAGTGAACCCCGACTAGCGGGGTACTACAATGAGCAGTTCTTC
TRBJ1-3 TRBV2 TRBD1 few CASSNSGQVSGNTIYF TGTGCCAGCAGCAATTCTGGACAGGTCTCTGGAAACACCATATATTTT
TRBJ1-4 TRBV4-2 TRBD1 NA CASSPLGGQGSSNEKLFF TGTGCCAGCAGCCCCCTGGGGGGACAGGGAAGTTCTAATGAAAAACTGTTTTTT
TRBJ2-1 TRBV11-2 NA NA CASRNTRKEFF TGTGCCAGCCGGAATACTAGGAAGGAGTTCTTC
TRBJ1-4 TRBV28 NA NA CASSRSGNEKLFF TGTGCCAGCAGCAGATCGGGGAATGAAAAACTGTTTTTT
TRBJ2-1 TRBV5-1 TRBD2 NA CASSTGLAGDEQFF TGCGCCAGCAGCACCGGACTAGCGGGAGATGAGCAGTTCTTC
TRBJ2-7 TRBV4-2 TRBD2 NA CASSQEEIAGFQAYEQYF TGTGCCAGCAGCCAAGAGGAGATAGCGGGGTTTCAGGCTTACGAGCAGTACTTC
TRBJ2-1 TRBV7-9 TRBD2 NA CASSSGLAGVWQFF TGTGCCAGCAGCTCGGGACTAGCGGGAGTATGGCAGTTCTTC
TRBJ2-7 TRBV6-2/TRBV6-3 TRBD2 NA CASSSGTSGAYEQYF TGTGCCAGCAGTTCCGGGACTAGCGGAGCCTACGAGCAGTACTTC
TRBJ2-7 TRBV20-1 NA NA CSAGQGYEQYF TGCAGTGCTGGCCAGGGGTACGAGCAGTACTTC
TRBJ2-7 TRBV4-3 NA many CASSQAADYSYEQYF TGCGCCAGCAGCCAGGCGGCAGATTACTCCTACGAGCAGTACTTC
TRBJ1-1 TRBV9 NA NA CASSRGLNTEAFF TGTGCCAGCAGCCGGGGACTTAACACTGAAGCTTTCTTT
TRBJ2-7 TRBV6-1 NA NA CASSEAVTFSSYEQYF TGTGCCAGCAGTGAAGCTGTGACTTTCAGCTCCTACGAGCAGTACTTC
TRBJ2-3 TRBV6-6 TRBD2 NA CASSYREGPDTQYF TGTGCCAGCAGTTACCGGGAGGGCCCAGATACGCAGTATTTT